The next 18 T cell receptor beta chains were all read from a single sample in a study of cytomegalovirus exposure and HLA in healthy donors. Assay: immunoSEQ multiplex PCR; the TCRdb copy retains only in-frame clones and omits some. The sample has over 150,000 clones, roughly 89% seen once. Sequences were obtained from PBMCs. The receptors were sampled from a woman aged 18-29 years in good health and CMV-seropositive.

The rearrangement uses TRBV11-3 and TRBJ2-7; tentative D call: TRBD2 (5 bases). V gave up 5 bases and J gave up 3 bases, with 11 bases separating them. The CDR3 sequence is 13 residues long. Germline V gene sequence: CDR1 SGHNT, CDR2 YENEEA. The CDR3 DNA is TGTGCCAGCAGCCTCGGGGATAGCTACGAGCAGTACTTC. Protein: CASSLGDSYEQYF.

V is TRBV27 and J is TRBJ2-1; 16 bases are a match to TRBD2. In germline, CDR1 is MNHEY, CDR2 SMNVEV (reference sequence). The length of the CDR3 is 16 residues. With V trimmed by 8 bases and J by 7 bases, 8 bases remained unmatched. CDR3 in amino acids: CASAGTSGRAVNEQFF. CDR3 coding DNA: TGTGCCAGCGCCGGGACTAGCGGGAGGGCGGTTAATGAGCAGTTCTTC.

V and J are TRBV6-5 and TRBJ1-2; 8 positions agree with TRBD1. CDR1 MNHEY and CDR2 SVGAGI come from the germline V gene. V shed 5 bases and J 7 bases; nucleotides not matched to a gene: 6. The CDR3 runs 13 residues. In DNA, the CDR3 is TGTGCCAGCAGTCCCGGACAGGGTAGTGGCTACACCTTC. Protein: CASSPGQGSGYTF.

This chain joins TRBV18 and TRBJ2-1, with 10 bases identical to TRBD2. The CDR3 covers 16 residues. V was pared by 5 bases and J by 6 bases, with 10 bases of the junction left unmatched. Germline CDR1 KGHSH, CDR2 LQKENI. The CDR3 bases are TGTGCCAGCTCATCCCAGACTAGCGGGTCTGGCAATGAGCAGTTCTTC. Its protein product is CASSSQTSGSGNEQFF.

The chain uses TRBV7-9 and TRBJ2-1, with TRBD1 matching 10 bases. Germline CDR1 reads SEHNR; CDR2 reads FQNEAQ (reference sequence). The CDR3 has 15 residues. Germline trimming cut 5 bases from V and 6 bases from J; bases unmatched to any gene: 7. CDR3: CASSLRDRGPNEQFF. The CDR3, as DNA: TGTGCCAGCAGCCTCCGGGACAGGGGCCCCAATGAGCAGTTCTTC.

The chain links TRBV28 to TRBJ2-5, with D maybe TRBD2 (6 bases). Trimming left V 3 bases short and J 4 bases short, with 6 bases between. The CDR3 is 12 amino acids. Germline CDR1 and CDR2: MDHEN and SYDVKM. The CDR3 here is CASSFGGETQYF. In nucleotides, the CDR3 is TGTGCCAGCAGTTTCGGGGGAGAGACCCAGTACTTC.

The chain recombines TRBV7-9 with TRBJ2-7; D not resolved. V lost 6 bases, J lost 5 bases, and 8 bases lay in between. The germline V gene has CDR1 SEHNR and CDR2 FQNEAQ (reference sequence). CDR3 size: 11 residues. The CDR3 nucleotides read TGTGCCAGCAGTTACCGGGACGAGCAGTACTTC. It translates to CASSYRDEQYF.

The chain recombines TRBV19 with TRBJ1-3; 8 nucleotides match TRBD1. CDR1 and CDR2 (germline): LNHDA, SQIVND (reference sequence). This CDR3 is 15 amino acids long. Germline trimming cut 5 bases from V and 5 bases from J; bases unmatched to any gene: 8. CDR3 amino acids: CASSLTQGERNTIYF. CDR3 DNA sequence: TGTGCCAGTAGTCTAACACAGGGGGAAAGAAACACCATATATTTT.

The chain recombines TRBV7-9 with TRBJ1-1, with D possibly TRBD1 on 5 matching bases. The CDR3 sequence is 13 residues long. From germline, CDR1 is SEHNR and CDR2 FQNEAQ (reference sequence). The V gene lost 4 bases and the J gene lost 1 base, with 7 bases spanning the gap. The chain's CDR3 is CASSSQGNTEAFF. DNA for the CDR3: TGTGCCAGCAGCTCGCAGGGGAACACTGAAGCTTTCTTT.

The rearrangement uses TRBV5-1 and TRBJ1-1; 8 nucleotides match TRBD1. The CDR3 is made up of 14 amino acids. Trimming removed 5 bases from V and 2 bases from J; junction bases left unmatched: 5. Per germline, CDR1 SGHRS and CDR2 YFSETQ. The CDR3 spells CASRIQGVNTEAFF. The CDR3 DNA follows: TGCGCCAGCAGGATACAGGGGGTAAACACTGAAGCTTTCTTT.

The chain is built from TRBV28 and TRBJ1-5; 9 positions match TRBD1. Germline assignment: CDR1 MDHEN and CDR2 SYDVKM. J lost 4 bases, V lost 6 bases, and 13 bases had no gene match. The CDR3 length is 17 residues. The CDR3 loop is CASRGQGPISLNQPQHF. CDR3 DNA: TGTGCCAGCAGGGGACAGGGTCCCATATCCCTTAATCAGCCCCAGCATTTT.

The J gene is TRBJ2-7, the V gene TRBV4-3; 7 bases agree with TRBD1. J lost 5 bases, V lost 1 base, and 8 bases had no gene match. The CDR3 is 15 residues long. Germline V gene sequence: CDR1 LGHNA, CDR2 YSLEER. CDR3 region: CASSQVGQGDHEQYF. Written as DNA, the CDR3 is TGCGCCAGCAGCCAAGTAGGGCAGGGGGACCACGAGCAGTACTTC.

This chain uses TRBV11-2 with TRBJ2-1; 9 nucleotides match TRBD2. Germline-derived CDR1 and CDR2 are SGHAT and FQNNGV. Unmatched junction bases numbered 7, after V lost 4 bases and J lost 3 bases. CDR3 size: 16 residues. The CDR3 reads CASSSHSGSFYNEQFF. The CDR3 DNA sequence: TGTGCCAGCAGCTCCCATAGCGGGAGCTTCTACAATGAGCAGTTCTTC.

This chain uses TRBV2 with TRBJ2-1; 8 nucleotides match TRBD2. The CDR3 totals 19 residues. Per the germline V gene, CDR1 is SNHLY and CDR2 is FYNNEI. V dropped 10 bases and J dropped 4; count of bases not matched to a gene: 24. This chain's CDR3 is CAIFRVASGPAKGYNEQFF. In DNA, the CDR3 is TGTGCCATCTTTAGGGTGGCTAGCGGGCCAGCCAAAGGGTACAATGAGCAGTTCTTC.

The chain joins TRBV2 to TRBJ1-3; D is possibly TRBD1 (6 bases). The CDR3 consists of 16 residues. The V gene's germline CDR1 is SNHLY and CDR2 FYNNEI. Trimming took off 2 bases at V and 4 bases at J, with 15 bases between the two ends. The CDR3 reads CASSERGKGVGNTIYF. The CDR3 nucleotides are TGTGCCAGCAGTGAAAGGGGGAAGGGAGTCGGAAACACCATATATTTT.

The chain joins TRBV10-3 to TRBJ2-1; 8 positions match TRBD2. The J segment lost 1 base and the V segment lost 4 bases, leaving 3 bases of the junction unmatched. The V gene's germline CDR1 is ENHRY and CDR2 SYGVKD. There are 15 residues in the CDR3. DNA for the CDR3: TGTGCCATCAGTGGAGCGGGAGCGTCCTACAATGAGCAGTTCTTC. Translation gives CAISGAGASYNEQFF.

J is TRBJ2-7 and V is TRBV18; D call uncertain. The germline V gene has CDR1 KGHSH and CDR2 LQKENI. The CDR3 sequence is 15 residues long. Trimming pared 1 base from V and 3 bases from J, leaving 13 bases between. In DNA, the CDR3 is TGTGCCAGCTCACCACGGGCGTCAGGTGGCTACGAGCAGTACTTC. Its protein product is CASSPRASGGYEQYF.

The V call is TRBV4-1, the J call TRBJ1-5, with 8 bases aligning to TRBD1. In germline, CDR1 is MGHRA, CDR2 YSYEKL. J was trimmed by 1 base and V by 1 base; bases with no gene match: 3. The CDR3 contains 16 residues. The CDR3 sequence is CASSQAWTGSNQPQHF. DNA of the CDR3: TGCGCCAGCAGCCAAGCTTGGACAGGGAGCAATCAGCCCCAGCATTTT.